This passage covers 20 T cell receptor beta chains from one sample sequenced in a study of blood T cells in healthy people across ages. A second 7 to 11 cycle PCR used barcoded and J-beta primers. In TCRdb, the 5' RACE reads were re-called with MiXCR into one record per CDR3 protein. The sample has about 1.4 million distinct CDR3 sequences; around 59% are singletons. The specimen was blood. These receptors were obtained from a man between 18 and 29 years old in good health.

V is TRBV27 and J is TRBJ2-4; no clear D. Germline CDR1 and CDR2: MNHEY and SMNVEV (reference sequence). V lost 3 bases and J 0 bases, leaving 6 bases between the germline ends. This CDR3 comprises 14 residues. The CDR3 region is CASSFWGAKNIQYF. In DNA, the CDR3 is TGTGCCAGCAGTTTTTGGGGAGCCAAAAACATTCAGTACTTC.

This clonotype was seen a single time. This chain links TRBV7-2 with TRBJ1-2; the D gene is possibly TRBD1 (6 bases). Germline V gives CDR1 SGHTA, CDR2 FQGNSA. The V end lost 3 bases, the J end lost 4 bases, and 15 bases lay between the germline ends. This CDR3 has 15 residues. This chain's CDR3 is CASSFIYRDGYGYTF. DNA for the CDR3: TGTGCCAGCAGCTTCATTTACAGGGATGGCTATGGCTACACCTTC. The variable domain in full, completed from reference TRBV7-2 and TRBJ1-2, reads GAGVSQSPSNKVTEKGKDVELRCDPISGHTALYWYRQSLGQGLEFLIYFQGNSAPDKSGLPSDRFSAERTGGSVSTLTIQRTQQEDSAVYLCASSFIYRDGYGYTFGSGTRLTVV.

This chain links TRBV29-1 with TRBJ1-1, with D tentatively TRBD1 (5 bases). V shed 3 bases and J shed 1 base, with 15 bases lying between them. Germline V CDR1 and CDR2: SQVTM, ANQGSEA. CDR3 length equals 15 residues. The CDR3 region has the DNA TGCAGCGTTGAGGGTAGGGGTACGGGGAACACTGAAGCTTTCTTT. It encodes CSVEGRGTGNTEAFF.

A word on this clonotype: A read error may be the cause here, since a much bigger clone is one base away. V is TRBV7-2 and J is TRBJ2-3; D might be TRBD2 (5 bases). The CDR3 runs 14 residues. The ends were cut back, 2 bases at V and 4 bases at J, with 10 bases in the middle. The V gene's germline CDR1 is SGHTA and CDR2 FQGNSA. CDR3 region: CASSLLAEADTQYF. As DNA, the CDR3 is TGTGCCAGCAGCTTACTAGCTGAGGCAGATACGCAGTATTTT.

This clonotype showed up just a few times. The chain couples TRBV10-3 to TRBJ2-2; D could derive from TRBD1 or TRBD2 (6 bases each). CDR1 and CDR2 (germline): ENHRY, SYGVKD. This CDR3 is built from 14 residues. Trimming removed 7 bases from V and 4 bases from J, with 13 bases in between. CDR3 sequence (DNA): TGTGCCATCATGGAGGGGGTCGGCACCGGGGAGCTGTTTTTT. Its translation is CAIMEGVGTGELFF.

J is TRBJ1-1 and V is TRBV7-8; D not resolved. The germline CDR1 and CDR2 sequences are SGHVS and FQNEAQ. The CDR3 is made up of 14 amino acids. Trimming removed 4 bases from V and 0 bases from J, with 9 bases in between. The CDR3 region is CASSSGEMNTEAFF. The CDR3 DNA sequence: TGTGCCAGCAGCTCCGGAGAAATGAACACTGAAGCTTTCTTT.

The rearrangement joins TRBV2 to TRBJ2-1; 15 bases fit TRBD2. The CDR3 covers 13 residues. Germline V lookup: CDR1 SNHLY, CDR2 FYNNEI. J was trimmed by 9 bases and V by 11 bases; bases with no gene match: 5. CDR3 coding DNA: TGTGCCCCTCGGACTAGCGGGAGGGGTGAGCAGTTCTTC. As protein: CAPRTSGRGEQFF.

V usage is TRBV4-2 and J usage is TRBJ2-1; a weak D match, TRBD2 (6 bases). The CDR3 runs to 16 residues. The germline CDR1 and CDR2 sequences are LGHNA and YNFKEQ. V lost 0 bases, J lost 6 bases, and 15 bases lay in between. The CDR3 loop is CASSQDSRGGLNEQFF. CDR3 nucleotides: TGTGCCAGCAGCCAAGACAGTCGTGGGGGACTCAATGAGCAGTTCTTC.

There are a few counts of this clonotype. The chain is built from TRBV29-1 and TRBJ2-1; the match to TRBD1 covers 7 bases. Germline V lookup: CDR1 SQVTM, CDR2 ANQGSEA. V lost 3 bases and J lost 4; bases outside the gene matches: 6. The CDR3 consists of 14 residues. The CDR3 coding sequence is TGCAGCGTTGAGGGACAGAGGGGGTACAATGAGCAGTTCTTC. Residues: CSVEGQRGYNEQFF.

This chain uses TRBV6-1 with TRBJ1-2, with D possibly being TRBD1 (6 bases). The CDR3 runs 15 residues. Germline CDR1 reads MNHNS; CDR2 reads SASEGT. V lost 7 bases, J lost 0 bases, and 15 bases lay in between. CDR3 sequence (DNA): TGTGCCAGCACAATTAGACAGGAGTCTAACTATGGCTACACCTTC. Translating gives CASTIRQESNYGYTF.

This chain joins TRBV7-9 and TRBJ2-4, with no clear D. V lost 5 bases and J lost 6, with 11 bases in between. CDR3 length equals 13 residues. CDR1 and CDR2 from the germline V gene are SEHNR and FQNEAQ (reference sequence). CDR3 sequence: CASSPVSTNIQYF. DNA for the CDR3: TGTGCCAGCAGCCCTGTTAGCACAAACATTCAGTACTTC.

This chain joins TRBV27 and TRBJ2-2; 9 bases are shared with TRBD1. The CDR3 spans 18 residues. J was trimmed by 5 bases and V by 1 base; bases with no gene match: 11. Germline-derived CDR1 and CDR2 are MNHEY and SMNVEV (reference sequence). DNA for the CDR3: TGTGCCAGCAGTTTATTTGGGACAGGGAGACCCGTTACCGGGGAGCTGTTTTTT. Amino acid sequence: CASSLFGTGRPVTGELFF.

The gene calls are TRBV6-5 and TRBJ1-1; D uncertain. Germline CDR1 reads MNHEY; CDR2 reads SVGAGI. The CDR3 length is 12 residues. V was clipped by 8 bases and J by 4 bases, with 11 bases between them. The CDR3 reads CASRMGGTEAFF. CDR3 nucleotides: TGTGCCAGCCGTATGGGAGGCACTGAAGCTTTCTTT.

The V and J genes are TRBV4-1 and TRBJ2-1, with 7 bases fitting TRBD1. The CDR3 extends over 16 amino acids. Germline values: CDR1 MGHRA, CDR2 YSYEKL. Losses at the gene ends were 3 bases for V and 7 bases for J; bases not matched to a gene: 12. The CDR3 nucleotides are TGCGCCAGCAGCCACTTACAGGGGATCCCTATTAATGAGCAGTTCTTC. Protein sequence: CASSHLQGIPINEQFF.

V gene TRBV7-9 combines with J gene TRBJ2-4; TRBD1 aligns across 10 bases. The end of the DNA is better explained by TRBJ2-7, so the J call may be wrong. Germline CDR1 and CDR2: SEHNR and FQNEAQ (reference sequence). This CDR3 region has 18 residues. This chain's CDR3 is CASSSRDRGPDTAYEQYF. CDR3 coding DNA: TGTGCCAGCAGCTCTAGGGACAGGGGACCTGATACCGCCTACGAGCAGTACTTC.

This clonotype was found a few times. The genes are TRBV5-1 and TRBJ1-6; 11 positions match TRBD1. The V gene's germline CDR1 is SGHRS and CDR2 YFSETQ. The CDR3 extends over 14 amino acids. The trim removed 4 bases at V and 10 bases at J, leaving 4 bases unmatched. CDR3 in DNA: TGCGCCAGCAGCGGGGACAGGGGGAGCTCACCCCTCCACTTT. It specifies CASSGDRGSSPLHF.

This chain uses TRBV7-9 with TRBJ1-1; D unresolved. The CDR3 has 14 amino acids. Per germline, CDR1 SEHNR and CDR2 FQNEAQ (reference sequence). V lost 1 base and J 4 bases, leaving 10 bases between the germline ends. CDR3 amino acids: CASSLGAWGTEAFF. The CDR3, as DNA: TGTGCCAGCAGCTTAGGGGCCTGGGGCACTGAAGCTTTCTTT.

The chain uses TRBV30 and TRBJ2-3; perhaps TRBD1 as D (5 bases). V dropped 0 bases and J dropped 4 bases, with 14 bases sitting between them. Germline V lookup: CDR1 GTSNPN, CDR2 SVGIG (reference sequence). The CDR3 runs to 15 residues. CDR3 sequence reads: CAWSVRGGIADTQYF. The DNA of the CDR3 is TGTGCCTGGAGTGTAAGGGGTGGTATCGCAGATACGCAGTATTTT. The entire variable domain, with the rest obtained from reference TRBV30 and TRBJ2-3, is as follows: SQTIHQWPATLVQPVGSPLSLECTVEGTSNPNLYWYRQAAGRGLQLLFYSVGIGQISSEVPQNLSASRPQDRQFILSSKKLLLSDSGFYLCAWSVRGGIADTQYFGPGTRLTVL.

J is TRBJ2-7 and V is TRBV3-1; 10 bases agree with TRBD2. Germline CDR1 reads LGHDT; CDR2 reads YNNKEL (reference sequence). Trimming cost V 0 bases and J 6 bases; bases outside gene matches: 5. This CDR3 has 15 residues. The chain's CDR3 is CASSQDLAGVLEQYF. The DNA of the CDR3 is TGTGCCAGCAGCCAAGATCTAGCGGGAGTGCTCGAGCAGTACTTC.

This chain joins TRBV11-2 and TRBJ2-7; D might be TRBD2 (5 bases). Trimming cost V 0 bases and J 0 bases, with 12 bases left between them. From germline, CDR1 is SGHAT and CDR2 FQNNGV. This CDR3 is built from 16 residues. The CDR3 DNA reads TGTGCCAGCAGCTTAGATACCGGACTGTACTCCTACGAGCAGTACTTC. This encodes CASSLDTGLYSYEQYF.